This T cell receptor beta chain came from a study of breast tumors, draining lymph nodes, adjacent tissues. In the case of this clonotype: Its antigen is unknown. It is likely a read error, because the conserved phenylalanine at the end of the CDR3 is missing. The DNA is omitted, as the CDR3 cannot be located on it reliably, and the CDR3 follows TCRdb's listing.

TCRdb used MiXCR to reprocess the multiplex PCR reads, holding one entry per CDR3 protein. Here the sample spans approximately 210,000 distinct CDR3 sequences, around 34% being singletons. CDR1 SGHAT and CDR2 FQNNGV come from the germline V gene. The CDR3 spans 17 residues, counting both ends. Findings and limits, study-wide: Compared with lymph nodes, tumors were less diverse; compared with nontumor tissue, more. Tumor and nontumor repertoires were significantly more similar in luminal-like than in basal-like breast cancer.

The lymph nodes were axillary draining lymph nodes from breast cancer patients. The receptor was derived from a female donor with breast cancer. Some clones in this sample may be carry-over from other donors' samples. The V call is TRBV11-2, the J call TRBJ2-5; the table names TRBD1, a call not compared with the DNA. Sequencing input: axillary lymph node tissue. CDR3 region: CASSKQTGTLDGYTFGS.